This T cell receptor beta chain emerged from a study of shared clonotypes between healthy human individuals. Study-wide points: Sampling involved blood alone; tissue repertoires likely differ.

About this clone: Antigen: not known.

The data were produced by immunoSEQ multiplex PCR, yet TCRdb's version contains in-frame clones alone and is incomplete. The sample shows roughly 2.5 million clones, roughly 92% of them seen only once. CDR1 and CDR2 from the germline V gene are ENHRY and SYGVKD. The V gene lost 6 bases and the J gene lost 2 bases, with 14 bases spanning the gap. This CDR3 is built from 15 residues. The sequence was obtained from a man aged 18 to 30 in good health. The material sequenced was naive CD4+ T cells sorted from blood. Indicated subset: CD45RA+ positively selected. J is TRBJ2-1 and V is TRBV10-3; the D call may be TRBD1 or TRBD2 (5 bases each). CDR3 region: CAISPPGTPYNEQFF. In DNA, the CDR3 is TGTGCCATCAGCCCCCCAGGGACGCCCTACAATGAGCAGTTCTTC.